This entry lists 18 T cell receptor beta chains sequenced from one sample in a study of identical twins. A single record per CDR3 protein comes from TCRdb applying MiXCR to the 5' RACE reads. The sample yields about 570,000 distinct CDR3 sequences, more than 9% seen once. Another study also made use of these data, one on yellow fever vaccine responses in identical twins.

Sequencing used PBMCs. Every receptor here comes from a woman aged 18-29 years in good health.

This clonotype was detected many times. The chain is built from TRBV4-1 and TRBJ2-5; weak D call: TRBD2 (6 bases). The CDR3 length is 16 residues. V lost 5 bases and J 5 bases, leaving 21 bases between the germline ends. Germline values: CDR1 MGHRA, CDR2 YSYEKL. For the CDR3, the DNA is TGCGCCAGCAGCGGCAGCGAGGGAGGATATCAGGAGACCCAGTACTTC. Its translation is CASSGSEGGYQETQYF.

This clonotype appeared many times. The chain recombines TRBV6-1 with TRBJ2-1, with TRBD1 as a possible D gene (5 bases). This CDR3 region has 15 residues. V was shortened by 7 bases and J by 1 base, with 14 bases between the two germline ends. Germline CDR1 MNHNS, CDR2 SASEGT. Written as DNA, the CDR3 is TGTGCCAGCACTCCCCTGGGGCTTTCCTACAATGAGCAGTTCTTC. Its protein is CASTPLGLSYNEQFF.

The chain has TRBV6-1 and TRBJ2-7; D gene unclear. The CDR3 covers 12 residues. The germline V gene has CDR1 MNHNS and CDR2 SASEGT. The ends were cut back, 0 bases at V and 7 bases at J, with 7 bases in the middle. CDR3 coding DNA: TGTGCCAGCAGTGAAGCGCTGGGAGAGCAGTACTTC. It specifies CASSEALGEQYF.

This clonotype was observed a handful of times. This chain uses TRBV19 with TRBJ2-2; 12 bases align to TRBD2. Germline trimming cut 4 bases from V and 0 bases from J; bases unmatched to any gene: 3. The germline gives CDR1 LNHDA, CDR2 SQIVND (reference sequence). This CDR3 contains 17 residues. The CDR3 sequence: CASSRLAGGTNTGELFF. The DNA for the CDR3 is TGTGCCAGTAGTAGGCTAGCGGGGGGGACGAACACCGGGGAGCTGTTTTTT.

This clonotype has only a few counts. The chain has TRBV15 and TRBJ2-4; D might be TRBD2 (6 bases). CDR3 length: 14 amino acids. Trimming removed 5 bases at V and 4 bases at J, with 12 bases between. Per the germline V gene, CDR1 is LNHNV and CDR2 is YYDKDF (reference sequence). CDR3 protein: CATSGGLGKNIQYF. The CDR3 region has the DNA TGTGCCACCAGCGGGGGACTGGGAAAAAACATTCAGTACTTC. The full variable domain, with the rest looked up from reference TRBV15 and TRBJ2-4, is DAMVIQNPRYQVTQFGKPVTLSCSQTLNHNVMYWYQQKSSQAPKLLFHYYDKDFNNEADTPDNFQSRRPNTSFCFLDIRSPGLGDTAMYLCATSGGLGKNIQYFGAGTRLSVL.

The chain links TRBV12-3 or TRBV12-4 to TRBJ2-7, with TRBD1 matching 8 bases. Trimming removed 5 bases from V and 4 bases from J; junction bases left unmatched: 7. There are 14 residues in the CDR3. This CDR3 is CASSPPGGLYEQYF. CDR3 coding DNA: TGTGCCAGCAGTCCACCAGGGGGCCTATACGAGCAGTACTTC.

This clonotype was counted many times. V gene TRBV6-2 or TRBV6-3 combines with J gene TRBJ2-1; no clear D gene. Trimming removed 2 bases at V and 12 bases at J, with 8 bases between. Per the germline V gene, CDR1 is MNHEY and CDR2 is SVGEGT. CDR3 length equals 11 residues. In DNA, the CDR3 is TGTGCCAGCAGTTACGGGGTGGTGCAGTTCTTC. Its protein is CASSYGVVQFF.

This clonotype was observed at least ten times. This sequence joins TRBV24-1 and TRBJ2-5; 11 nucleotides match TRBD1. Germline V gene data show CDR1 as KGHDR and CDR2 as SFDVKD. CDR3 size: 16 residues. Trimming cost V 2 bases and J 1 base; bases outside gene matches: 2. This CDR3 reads CATSDSGTGGQETQYF. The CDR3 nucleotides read TGTGCCACCAGTGATTCCGGGACAGGGGGCCAAGAGACCCAGTACTTC.

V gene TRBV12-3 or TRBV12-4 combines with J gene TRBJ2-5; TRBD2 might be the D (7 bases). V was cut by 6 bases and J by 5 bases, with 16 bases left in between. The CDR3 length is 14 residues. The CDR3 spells CASSLGGGTETQYF. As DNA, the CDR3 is TGTGCCAGCAGCCTAGGGGGGGGGACGGAGACCCAGTACTTC.

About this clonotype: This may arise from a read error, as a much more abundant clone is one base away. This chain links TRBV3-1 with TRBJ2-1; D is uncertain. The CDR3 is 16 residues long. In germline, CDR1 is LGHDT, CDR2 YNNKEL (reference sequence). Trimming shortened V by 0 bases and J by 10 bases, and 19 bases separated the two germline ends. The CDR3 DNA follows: TGTGCCAGCAGCCAAGATAGGGTGAGATTGTACGACGAGCAGTTCTTC. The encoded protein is CASSQDRVRLYDEQFF.

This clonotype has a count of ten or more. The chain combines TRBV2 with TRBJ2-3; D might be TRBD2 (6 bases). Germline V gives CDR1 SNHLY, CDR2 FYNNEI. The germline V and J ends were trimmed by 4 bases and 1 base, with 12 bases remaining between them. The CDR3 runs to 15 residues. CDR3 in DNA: TGTGCCAGCAGTGCGCTGTCGGGGGGCACAGATACGCAGTATTTT. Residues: CASSALSGGTDTQYF.

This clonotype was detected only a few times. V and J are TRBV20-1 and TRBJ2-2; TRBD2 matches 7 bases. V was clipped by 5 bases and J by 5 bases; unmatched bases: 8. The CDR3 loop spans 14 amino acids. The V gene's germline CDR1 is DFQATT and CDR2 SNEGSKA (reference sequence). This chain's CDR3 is CSALAGDRTGELFF. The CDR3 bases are TGCAGTGCTCTTGCGGGGGATCGTACCGGGGAGCTGTTTTTT.

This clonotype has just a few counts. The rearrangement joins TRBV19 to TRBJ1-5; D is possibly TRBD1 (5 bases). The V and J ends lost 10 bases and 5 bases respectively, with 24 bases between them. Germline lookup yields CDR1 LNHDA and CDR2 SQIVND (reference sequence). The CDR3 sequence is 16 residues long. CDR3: CATTSPGLPGHQPQHF. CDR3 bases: TGTGCCACCACAAGTCCGGGACTCCCGGGCCATCAGCCCCAGCATTTT.

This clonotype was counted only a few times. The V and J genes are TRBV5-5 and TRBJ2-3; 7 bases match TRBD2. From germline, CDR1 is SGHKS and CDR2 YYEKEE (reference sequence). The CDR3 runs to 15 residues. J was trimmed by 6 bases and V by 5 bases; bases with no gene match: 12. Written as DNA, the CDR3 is TGTGCCAGCAGACCCGGGAGCCTAGCGGTGGATACGCAGTATTTT. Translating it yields CASRPGSLAVDTQYF.

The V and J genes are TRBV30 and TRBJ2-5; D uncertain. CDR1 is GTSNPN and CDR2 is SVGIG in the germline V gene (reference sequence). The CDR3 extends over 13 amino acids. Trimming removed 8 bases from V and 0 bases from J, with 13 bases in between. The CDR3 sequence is CARKQRYQETQYF. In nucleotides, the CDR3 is TGTGCCAGAAAACAGAGATACCAAGAGACCCAGTACTTC.

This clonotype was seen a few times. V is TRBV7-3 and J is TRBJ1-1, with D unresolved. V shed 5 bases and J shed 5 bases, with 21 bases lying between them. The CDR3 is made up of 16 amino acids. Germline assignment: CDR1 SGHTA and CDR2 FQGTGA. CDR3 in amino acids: CASSPSDSAAGTEAFF. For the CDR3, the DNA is TGTGCCAGCAGCCCGTCGGATTCGGCCGCGGGGACTGAAGCTTTCTTT.

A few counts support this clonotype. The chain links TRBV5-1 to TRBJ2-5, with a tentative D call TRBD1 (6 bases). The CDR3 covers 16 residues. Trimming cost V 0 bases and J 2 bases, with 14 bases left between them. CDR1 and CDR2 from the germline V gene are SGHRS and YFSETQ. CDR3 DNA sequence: TGCGCCAGCAGCTTGGCCCTATCCAGGGGACAAGAGACCCAGTACTTC. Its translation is CASSLALSRGQETQYF.

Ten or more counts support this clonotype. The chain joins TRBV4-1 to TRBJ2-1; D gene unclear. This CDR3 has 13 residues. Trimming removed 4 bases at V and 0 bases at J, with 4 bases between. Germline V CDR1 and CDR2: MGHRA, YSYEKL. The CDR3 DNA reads TGCGCCAGCAGCCCAATCTCCTACAATGAGCAGTTCTTC. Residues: CASSPISYNEQFF.